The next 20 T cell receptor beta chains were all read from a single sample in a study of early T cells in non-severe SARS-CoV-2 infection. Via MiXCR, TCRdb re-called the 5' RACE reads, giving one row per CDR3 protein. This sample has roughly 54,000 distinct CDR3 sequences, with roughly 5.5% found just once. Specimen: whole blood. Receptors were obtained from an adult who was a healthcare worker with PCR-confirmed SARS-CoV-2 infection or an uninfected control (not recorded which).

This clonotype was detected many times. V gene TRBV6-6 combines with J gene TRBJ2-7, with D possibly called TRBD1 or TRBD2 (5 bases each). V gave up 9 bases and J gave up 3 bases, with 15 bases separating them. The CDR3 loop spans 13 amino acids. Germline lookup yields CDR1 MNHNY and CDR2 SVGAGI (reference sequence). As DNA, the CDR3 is TGTGCCAGTTCAGGGACCTTCCTCTACGAGCAGTACTTC. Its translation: CASSGTFLYEQYF.

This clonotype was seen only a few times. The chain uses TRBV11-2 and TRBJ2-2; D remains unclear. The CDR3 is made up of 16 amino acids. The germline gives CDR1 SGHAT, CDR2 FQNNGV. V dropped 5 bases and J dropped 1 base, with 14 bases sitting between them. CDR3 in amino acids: CASSPAPARNTGELFF. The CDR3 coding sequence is TGTGCCAGCAGCCCCGCCCCAGCGAGGAACACCGGGGAGCTGTTTTTT.

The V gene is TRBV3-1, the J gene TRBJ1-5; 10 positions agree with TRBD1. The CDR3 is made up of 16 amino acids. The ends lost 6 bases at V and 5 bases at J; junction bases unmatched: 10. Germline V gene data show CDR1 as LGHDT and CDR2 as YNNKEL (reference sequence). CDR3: CASSQYRDRGYQPQHF. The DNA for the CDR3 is TGTGCCAGCAGTCAATACCGGGACAGGGGTTATCAGCCCCAGCATTTT.

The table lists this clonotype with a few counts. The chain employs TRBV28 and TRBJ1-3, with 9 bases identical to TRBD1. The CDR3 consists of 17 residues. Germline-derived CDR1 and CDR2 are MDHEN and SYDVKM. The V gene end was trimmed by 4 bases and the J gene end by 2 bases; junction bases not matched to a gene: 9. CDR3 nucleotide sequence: TGTGCCAGCAGTTGGCCGGGACAGGGATCGCCTGGAAACACCATATATTTT. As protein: CASSWPGQGSPGNTIYF.

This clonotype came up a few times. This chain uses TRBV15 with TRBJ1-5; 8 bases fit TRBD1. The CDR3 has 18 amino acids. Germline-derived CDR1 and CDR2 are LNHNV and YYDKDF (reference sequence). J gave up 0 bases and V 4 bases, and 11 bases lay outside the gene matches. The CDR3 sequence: CATSTPDRESYSNQPQHF. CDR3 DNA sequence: TGTGCCACCAGCACTCCGGACAGGGAATCCTATAGCAATCAGCCCCAGCATTTT. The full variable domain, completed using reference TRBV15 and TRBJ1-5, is DAMVIQNPRYQVTQFGKPVTLSCSQTLNHNVMYWYQQKSSQAPKLLFHYYDKDFNNEADTPDNFQSRRPNTSFCFLDIRSPGLGDTAMYLCATSTPDRESYSNQPQHFGDGTRLSIL.

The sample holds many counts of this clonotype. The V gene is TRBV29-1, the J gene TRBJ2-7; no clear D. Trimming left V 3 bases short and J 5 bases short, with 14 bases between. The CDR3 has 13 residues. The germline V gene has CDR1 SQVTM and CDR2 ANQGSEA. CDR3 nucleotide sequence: TGCAGCGTTGACCGCGCAGGCAACGACGAGCAGTACTTC. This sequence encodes CSVDRAGNDEQYF.

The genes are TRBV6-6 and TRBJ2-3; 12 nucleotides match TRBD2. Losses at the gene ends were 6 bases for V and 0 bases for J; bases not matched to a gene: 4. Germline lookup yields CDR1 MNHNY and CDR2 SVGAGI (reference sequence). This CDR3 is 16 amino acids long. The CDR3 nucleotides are TGTGCCAGCAGATCTGGGACTAGCGGGAGCACAGATACGCAGTATTTT. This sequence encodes CASRSGTSGSTDTQYF.

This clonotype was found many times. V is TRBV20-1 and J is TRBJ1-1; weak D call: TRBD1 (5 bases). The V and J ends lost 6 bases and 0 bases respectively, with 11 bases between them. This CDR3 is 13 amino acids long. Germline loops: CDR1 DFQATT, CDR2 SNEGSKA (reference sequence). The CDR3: CSAEGTLNTEAFF. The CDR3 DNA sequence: TGCAGTGCCGAGGGGACCCTGAACACTGAAGCTTTCTTT.

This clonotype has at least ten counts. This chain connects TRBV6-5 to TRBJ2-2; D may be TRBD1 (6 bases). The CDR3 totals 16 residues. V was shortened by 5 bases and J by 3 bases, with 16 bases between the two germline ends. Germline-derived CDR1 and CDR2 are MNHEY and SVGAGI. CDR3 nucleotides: TGTGCCAGCAGTCCCACCTGGGGGCGGGACACCGGGGAGCTGTTTTTT. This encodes CASSPTWGRDTGELFF.

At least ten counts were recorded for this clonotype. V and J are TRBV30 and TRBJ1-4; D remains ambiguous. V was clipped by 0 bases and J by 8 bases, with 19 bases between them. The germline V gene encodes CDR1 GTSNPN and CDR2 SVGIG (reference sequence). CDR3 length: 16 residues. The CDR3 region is CAWSVRWTNEREKLFF. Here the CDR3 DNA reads TGTGCCTGGAGTGTACGATGGACCAATGAGAGAGAAAAACTGTTTTTT.

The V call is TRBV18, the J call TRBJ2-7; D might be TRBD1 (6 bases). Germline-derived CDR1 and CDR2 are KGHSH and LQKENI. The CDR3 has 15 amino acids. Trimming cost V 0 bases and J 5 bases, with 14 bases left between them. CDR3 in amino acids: CASSPPVGHPNEQYF. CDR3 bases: TGTGCCAGCTCACCACCGGTGGGACACCCCAACGAGCAGTACTTC.

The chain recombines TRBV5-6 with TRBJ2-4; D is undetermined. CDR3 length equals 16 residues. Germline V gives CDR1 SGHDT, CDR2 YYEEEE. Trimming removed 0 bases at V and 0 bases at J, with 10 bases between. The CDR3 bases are TGTGCCAGCAGCTTGGGACAACCTCTAGCCAAAAACATTCAGTACTTC. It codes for CASSLGQPLAKNIQYF.

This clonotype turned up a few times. The CDR3: CASSLSGGRDPDTF. In nucleotides, the CDR3 is TGTGCCAGCTCCCTCTCTGGGGGCCGGGACCCCGACACCTTC. The chain is built from TRBV6-6 and TRBJ1-2; tentative D call: TRBD1 (6 bases). The V end was cut by 8 bases, the J end by 12 bases, with 25 bases between. The CDR3 extends over 14 amino acids. The germline V gene has CDR1 MNHNY and CDR2 SVGAGI (reference sequence).

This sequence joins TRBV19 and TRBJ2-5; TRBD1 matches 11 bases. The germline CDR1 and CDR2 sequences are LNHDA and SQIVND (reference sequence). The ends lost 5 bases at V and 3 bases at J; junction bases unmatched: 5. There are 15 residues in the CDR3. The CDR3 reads CASSRRTGGEETQYF. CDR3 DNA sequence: TGTGCCAGTAGTCGGCGGACAGGGGGCGAAGAGACCCAGTACTTC.

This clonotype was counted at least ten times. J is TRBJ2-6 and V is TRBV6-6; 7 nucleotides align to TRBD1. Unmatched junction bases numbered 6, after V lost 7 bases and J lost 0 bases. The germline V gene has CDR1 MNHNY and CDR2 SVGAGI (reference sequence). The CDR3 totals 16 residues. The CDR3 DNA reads TGTGCCAGCACACCGGGACAGACCTCTGGGGCCAACGTCCTGACTTTC. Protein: CASTPGQTSGANVLTF.

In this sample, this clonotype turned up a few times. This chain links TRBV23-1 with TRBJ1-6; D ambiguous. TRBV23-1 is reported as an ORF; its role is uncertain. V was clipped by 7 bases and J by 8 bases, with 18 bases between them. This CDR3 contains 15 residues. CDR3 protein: CASIVFPWEDSPLHF. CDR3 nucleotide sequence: TGCGCCAGCATAGTCTTCCCTTGGGAGGATTCACCCCTCCACTTT.

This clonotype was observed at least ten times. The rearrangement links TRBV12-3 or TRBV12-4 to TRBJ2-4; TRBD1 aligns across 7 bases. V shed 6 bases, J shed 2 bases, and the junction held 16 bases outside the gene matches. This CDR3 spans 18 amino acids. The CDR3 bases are TGTGCCAGCAGCTGGTTCCGGGACAGAGGGATTTCCAAAAACATTCAGTACTTC. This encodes CASSWFRDRGISKNIQYF.

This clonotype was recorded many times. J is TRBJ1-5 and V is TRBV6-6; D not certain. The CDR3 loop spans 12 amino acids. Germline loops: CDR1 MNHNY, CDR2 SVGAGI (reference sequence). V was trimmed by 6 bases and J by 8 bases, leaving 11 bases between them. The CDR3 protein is CASRALPEPQHF. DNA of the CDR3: TGTGCCAGCAGGGCCCTCCCGGAGCCCCAGCATTTT.

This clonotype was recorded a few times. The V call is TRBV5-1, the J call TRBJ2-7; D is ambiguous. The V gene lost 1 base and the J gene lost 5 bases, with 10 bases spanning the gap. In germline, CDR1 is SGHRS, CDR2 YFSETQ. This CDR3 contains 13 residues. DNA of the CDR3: TGCGCCAGCAGCTTGAGAACTATCGACGAGCAGTACTTC. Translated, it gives CASSLRTIDEQYF.

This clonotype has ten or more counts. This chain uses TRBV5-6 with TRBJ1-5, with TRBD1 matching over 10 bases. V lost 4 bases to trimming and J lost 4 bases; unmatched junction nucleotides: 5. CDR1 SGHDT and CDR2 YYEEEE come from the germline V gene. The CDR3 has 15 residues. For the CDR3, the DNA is TGTGCCAGCAGCGGGACAGGGGAAACTAATCAGCCCCAGCATTTT. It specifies CASSGTGETNQPQHF. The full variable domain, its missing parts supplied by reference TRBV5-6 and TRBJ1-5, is DAGVTQSPTHLIKTRGQQVTLRCSPKSGHDTVSWYQQALGQGPQFIFQYYEEEERQRGNFPDRFSGHQFPNYSSELNVNALLLGDSALYLCASSGTGETNQPQHFGDGTRLSIL.